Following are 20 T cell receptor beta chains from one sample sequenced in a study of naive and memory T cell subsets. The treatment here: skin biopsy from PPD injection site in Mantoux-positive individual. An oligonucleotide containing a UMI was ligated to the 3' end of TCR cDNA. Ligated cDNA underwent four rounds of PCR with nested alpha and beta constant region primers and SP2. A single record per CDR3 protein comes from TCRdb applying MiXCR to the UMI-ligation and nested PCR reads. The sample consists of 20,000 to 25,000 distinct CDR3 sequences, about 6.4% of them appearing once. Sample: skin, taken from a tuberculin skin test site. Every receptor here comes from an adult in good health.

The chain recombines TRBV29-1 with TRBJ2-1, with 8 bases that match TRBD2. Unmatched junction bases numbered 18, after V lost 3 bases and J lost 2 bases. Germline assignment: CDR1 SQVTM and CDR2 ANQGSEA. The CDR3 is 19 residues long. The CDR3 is CSVDPRRRVSGNTYNEQFF. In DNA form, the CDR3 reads TGCAGCGTTGACCCTAGACGGCGGGTTAGCGGGAACACCTACAATGAGCAGTTCTTC.

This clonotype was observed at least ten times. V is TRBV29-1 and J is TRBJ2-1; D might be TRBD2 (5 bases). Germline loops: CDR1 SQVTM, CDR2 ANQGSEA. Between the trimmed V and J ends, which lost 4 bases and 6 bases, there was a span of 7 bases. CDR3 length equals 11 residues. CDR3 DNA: TGCAGCGTTGTGGAGGTCAATGAGCAGTTCTTC. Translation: CSVVEVNEQFF.

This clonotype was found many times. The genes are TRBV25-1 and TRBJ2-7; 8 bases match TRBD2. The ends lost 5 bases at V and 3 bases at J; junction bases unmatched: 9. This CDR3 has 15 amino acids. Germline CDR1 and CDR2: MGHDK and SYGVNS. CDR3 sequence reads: CASSPRGGVGYEQYF. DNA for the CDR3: TGTGCCAGCAGTCCCCGGGGGGGCGTAGGCTACGAGCAGTACTTC.

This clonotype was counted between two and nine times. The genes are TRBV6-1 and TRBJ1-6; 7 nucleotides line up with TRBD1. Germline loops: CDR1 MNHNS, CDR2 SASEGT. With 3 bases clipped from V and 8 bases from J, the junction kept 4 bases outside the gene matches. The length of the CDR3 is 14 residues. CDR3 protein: CASSDPRGYSPLHF. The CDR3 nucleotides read TGTGCCAGCAGTGACCCCAGGGGGTATTCACCCCTCCACTTT.

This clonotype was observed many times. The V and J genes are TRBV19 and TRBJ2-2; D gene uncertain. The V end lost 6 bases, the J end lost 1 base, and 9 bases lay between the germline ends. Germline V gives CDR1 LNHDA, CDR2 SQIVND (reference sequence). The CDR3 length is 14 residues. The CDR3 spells CASRSTGNTGELFF. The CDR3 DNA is TGTGCCAGTAGATCTACGGGGAACACCGGGGAGCTGTTTTTT.

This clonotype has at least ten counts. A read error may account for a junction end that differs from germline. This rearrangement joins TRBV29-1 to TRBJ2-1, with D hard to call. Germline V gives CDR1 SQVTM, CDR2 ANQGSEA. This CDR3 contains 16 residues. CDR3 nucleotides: TGCAGCGTAGAAGACTCACGACGAAGCTCCTACAATGAGCAGTTCTTC. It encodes CSVEDSRRSSYNEQFF.

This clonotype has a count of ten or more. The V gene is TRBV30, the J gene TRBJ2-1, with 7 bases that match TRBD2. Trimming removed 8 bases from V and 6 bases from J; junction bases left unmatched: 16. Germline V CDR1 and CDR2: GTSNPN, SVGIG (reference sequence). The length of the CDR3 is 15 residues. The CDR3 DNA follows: TGTGCCCTGGATATTAGCGCAACGGGGGGCAATGAGCAGTTCTTC. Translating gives CALDISATGGNEQFF.

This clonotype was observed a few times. The CDR3 DNA sequence: TGTGCCAGCAGTTTTATTGGGCAGGGGCGAAATGAAGCTTTCTTT. Residues: CASSFIGQGRNEAFF. J is TRBJ1-1 and V is TRBV27, with D tentatively TRBD1 (6 bases). The germline V gene has CDR1 MNHEY and CDR2 SMNVEV (reference sequence). This CDR3 is built from 15 residues. With 3 bases removed from V and 7 bases from J, the gap between germline ends came to 18 bases.

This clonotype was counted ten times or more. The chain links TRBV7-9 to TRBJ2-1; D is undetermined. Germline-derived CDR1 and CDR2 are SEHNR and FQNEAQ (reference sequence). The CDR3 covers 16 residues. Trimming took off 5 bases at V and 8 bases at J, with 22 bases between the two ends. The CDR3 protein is CASSLDKAALPDEQFF. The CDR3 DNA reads TGTGCCAGCAGCCTCGATAAAGCCGCGCTCCCCGATGAGCAGTTCTTC.

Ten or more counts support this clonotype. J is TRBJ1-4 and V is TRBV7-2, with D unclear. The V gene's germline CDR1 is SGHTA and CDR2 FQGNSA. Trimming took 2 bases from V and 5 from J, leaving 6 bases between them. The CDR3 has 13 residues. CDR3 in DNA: TGTGCCAGCAGCTTACTGGGAAATGAAAAACTGTTTTTT. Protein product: CASSLLGNEKLFF.

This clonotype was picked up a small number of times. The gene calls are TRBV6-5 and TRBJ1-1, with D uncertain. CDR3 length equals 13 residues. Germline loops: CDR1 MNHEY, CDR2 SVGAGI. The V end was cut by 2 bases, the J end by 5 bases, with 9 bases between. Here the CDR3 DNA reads TGTGCCAGCAGTTACGCGTTGGGAACTGAAGCTTTCTTT. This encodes CASSYALGTEAFF.

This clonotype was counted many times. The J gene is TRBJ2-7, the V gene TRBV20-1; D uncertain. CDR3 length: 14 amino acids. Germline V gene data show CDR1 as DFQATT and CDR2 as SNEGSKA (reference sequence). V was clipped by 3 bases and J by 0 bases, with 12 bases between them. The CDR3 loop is CSASSVLSSYEQYF. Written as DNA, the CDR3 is TGCAGTGCTAGTTCGGTCTTGAGCTCCTACGAGCAGTACTTC.

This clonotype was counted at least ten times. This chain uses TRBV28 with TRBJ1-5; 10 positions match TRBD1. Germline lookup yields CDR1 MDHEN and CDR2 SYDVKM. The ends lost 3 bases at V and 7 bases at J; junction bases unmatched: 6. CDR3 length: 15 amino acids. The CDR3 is CASSLLGQGRQPQHF. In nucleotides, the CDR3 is TGTGCCAGCAGTTTGTTGGGACAGGGGAGGCAGCCCCAGCATTTT.

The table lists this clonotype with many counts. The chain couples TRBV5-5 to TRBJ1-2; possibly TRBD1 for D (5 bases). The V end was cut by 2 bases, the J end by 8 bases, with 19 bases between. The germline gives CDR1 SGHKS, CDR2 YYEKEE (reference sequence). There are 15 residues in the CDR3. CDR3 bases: TGTGCCAGCAGCTTCGGACCGACAGTCTTCGAGGGCTACACCTTC. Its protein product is CASSFGPTVFEGYTF.

The CDR3 DNA reads TGCAGCTTCTCCGGGACTAGCGCCGGGGAGCTGTTTTTT. Protein product: CSFSGTSAGELFF. The rearrangement uses TRBV29-1 and TRBJ2-2; 10 nucleotides match TRBD2. J was trimmed by 6 bases and V by 8 bases; bases with no gene match: 6. CDR1 is SQVTM, CDR2 ANQGSEA, per germline. The CDR3 is 13 residues long.

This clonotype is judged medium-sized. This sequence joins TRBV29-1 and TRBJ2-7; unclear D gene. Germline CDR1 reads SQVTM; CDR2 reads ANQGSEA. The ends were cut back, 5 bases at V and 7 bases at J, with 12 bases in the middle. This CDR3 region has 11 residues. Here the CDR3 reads CSVPSFGEQYF. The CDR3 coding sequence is TGCAGCGTTCCTTCCTTTGGTGAGCAGTACTTC.

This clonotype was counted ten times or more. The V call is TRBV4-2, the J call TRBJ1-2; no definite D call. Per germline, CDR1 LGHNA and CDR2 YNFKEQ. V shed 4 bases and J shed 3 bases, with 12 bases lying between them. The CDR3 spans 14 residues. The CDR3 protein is CASSRGIGDYGYTF. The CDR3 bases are TGTGCCAGCAGCCGGGGAATAGGCGACTATGGCTACACCTTC.

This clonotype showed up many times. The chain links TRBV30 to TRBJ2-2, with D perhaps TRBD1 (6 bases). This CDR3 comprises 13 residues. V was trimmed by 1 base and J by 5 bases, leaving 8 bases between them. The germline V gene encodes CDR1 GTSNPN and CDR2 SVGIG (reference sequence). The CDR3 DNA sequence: TGTGCCTGGAGTGAACAGGGAACCGGGGAGCTGTTTTTT. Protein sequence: CAWSEQGTGELFF.

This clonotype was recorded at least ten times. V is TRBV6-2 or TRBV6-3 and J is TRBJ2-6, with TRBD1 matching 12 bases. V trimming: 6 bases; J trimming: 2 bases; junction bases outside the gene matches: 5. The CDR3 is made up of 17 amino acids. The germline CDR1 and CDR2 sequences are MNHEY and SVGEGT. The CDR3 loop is CASSPGQGAPGANVLTF. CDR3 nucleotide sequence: TGTGCCAGCAGCCCGGGACAGGGGGCGCCTGGGGCCAACGTCCTGACTTTC.

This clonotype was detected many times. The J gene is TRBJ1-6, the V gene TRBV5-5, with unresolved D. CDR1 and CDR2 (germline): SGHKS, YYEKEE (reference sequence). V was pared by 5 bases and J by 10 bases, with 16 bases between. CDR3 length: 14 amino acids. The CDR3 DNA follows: TGTGCCAGCAGACTCACGCGGGTTCTCTCACCCCTCCACTTT. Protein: CASRLTRVLSPLHF.